These 8 T cell receptor beta chains were sequenced from one sample in a study of blood T cell repertoires in COVID-19. Some clones are missing from TCRdb's copy, which holds only in-frame ones; the method was immunoSEQ multiplex PCR. This table holds 100,000 or so clones, over 80% found once. Sequenced input: peripheral blood. Every receptor here comes from a man in his 70s with active or convalescent COVID-19.

The V call is TRBV18, the J call TRBJ1-1; 7 nucleotides line up with TRBD1. This CDR3 has 14 amino acids. The V gene end was trimmed by 3 bases and the J gene end by 5 bases; junction bases not matched to a gene: 6. Germline V gives CDR1 KGHSH, CDR2 LQKENI. Here the CDR3 DNA reads TGTGCCAGCTCACCCCTAGCAGGGGGTACTGAAGCTTTCTTT. Translation gives CASSPLAGGTEAFF.

V usage is TRBV27 and J usage is TRBJ2-7; 9 positions match TRBD2. V shed 5 bases, J shed 7 bases, and the junction held 9 bases outside the gene matches. The germline V gene encodes CDR1 MNHEY and CDR2 SMNVEV (reference sequence). The CDR3 runs 14 residues. CDR3 sequence (DNA): TGTGCCAGCAGTGGCCTAGCGGGGATGCAGGAGCAGTACTTC. Its protein is CASSGLAGMQEQYF.

This clone was picked up a small number of times. Other DNA sequences in this specimen translate into the identical CDR3. The chain couples TRBV5-1 to TRBJ2-3; maybe TRBD1 (6 bases). Germline V gene sequence: CDR1 SGHRS, CDR2 YFSETQ. Deletions cut 4 bases from V and 2 bases from J, with 14 bases between. CDR3 size: 15 residues. CDR3 region: CASSPPGQTTDTQYF. In DNA form, the CDR3 reads TGCGCCAGCAGCCCCCCAGGACAGACCACAGATACGCAGTATTTT.

This clone is a singleton in its sample. J is TRBJ2-5 and V is TRBV28; TRBD1 is a possible D gene (5 bases). The CDR3 is made up of 17 amino acids. V was trimmed by 0 bases and J by 5 bases, leaving 19 bases between them. Germline-derived CDR1 and CDR2 are MDHEN and SYDVKM. CDR3 loop: CASSLWSGQQARETQYF. The DNA of the CDR3 is TGTGCCAGCAGTTTATGGTCAGGGCAGCAGGCCAGGGAGACCCAGTACTTC.

This chain links TRBV9 with TRBJ2-1, with a tentative D call TRBD2 (5 bases). The germline V gene encodes CDR1 SGDLS and CDR2 YYNGEE. The ends were cut back, 4 bases at V and 8 bases at J, with 19 bases in the middle. This CDR3 is 15 amino acids long. CDR3 DNA: TGTGCCAGCAGCAGACCGGAAGTGAGGGTCGATGAGCAGTTCTTC. The encoded protein is CASSRPEVRVDEQFF.

This rearrangement joins TRBV7-2 to TRBJ1-2; D not certain. V was clipped by 2 bases and J by 3 bases, with 7 bases between them. Germline assignment: CDR1 SGHTA and CDR2 FQGNSA. The CDR3 spans 13 residues. The CDR3 DNA reads TGTGCCAGCAGCTTAACTGCCGACTATGGCTACACCTTC. Translating it yields CASSLTADYGYTF.

The chain is built from TRBV7-2 and TRBJ2-1; 10 nucleotides line up with TRBD2. The V and J ends lost 1 base and 7 bases, in that order; junction bases with no gene match: 4. The CDR3 consists of 15 residues. CDR1 and CDR2 from the germline V gene are SGHTA and FQGNSA. DNA of the CDR3: TGTGCCAGCAGCTTAGTAGCGGGGGGCGGAAATGAGCAGTTCTTC. Translation: CASSLVAGGGNEQFF.

This rearrangement joins TRBV7-6 to TRBJ1-2, with D possibly being TRBD1 (6 bases). V lost 2 bases to trimming and J lost 4 bases, with 8 bases between them. Germline loops: CDR1 SGHVS, CDR2 FNYEAQ. This CDR3 spans 13 amino acids. CDR3 in DNA: TGTGCCAGCAGCTTAAGGGGGGGCTATGGCTACACCTTC. Amino acids: CASSLRGGYGYTF.